The present T cell receptor (beta chain) was sequenced within a study of T cells after yellow fever vaccination (dated by TCRdb to about 2019). General notes on the study: Libraries from fractions with low cell numbers were prepared with the SMART-Seq v4 Ultra Low Input RNA kit. To follow T-cell clones before and after primary and booster YFV17D yellow fever vaccination, bulk TCR alpha and beta repertoires were sequenced over time. The cohort comprised two healthy male donors, one aged 18 to 29 and one aged 30 to 39 years. Blood was drawn at multiple timepoints before and after primary and secondary immunization, with bulk PBMC replicates and cell subsets isolated.

CDR1 is given as MNHEY and CDR2 as SVGEGT, both from the germline V gene. Cut back by 0 bases and 7 bases, the V and J ends lie 15 bases apart. The cysteine opens and the phenylalanine closes a CDR3 of 15 amino acids. Just CDR3 DNA is preserved here, 45 bases in frame from base 1. To note about this clonotype: This clone's antigen is unknown. Per-nucleotide qualities are absent, and no much larger clonotype sits a single base away.

Findings and caveats that apply to the study as a whole: The secondary T-cell response was found to be weaker but faster than the primary response, with a peak reached on day 5 rather than on day 15. A small share of clonotypes occurred in both CD4 and CD8 compartments, likely arising from convergent recombination. Only a couple of donors were included in the study, so the extent to which the findings can be generalized is limited. After the booster, most of the clones that had expanded following primary vaccination were detected again (almost 98% of CD4 and roughly 90% of CD8), which suggests that memory was broadly maintained. FACS-sorted repertoires could contain abundant contaminating clonotypes from the bulk population, so computational filtering was required.

Synthesis of TCR cDNA relied on 5'RACE template switching, a step that introduced a universal primer site along with unique molecular identifiers. Priming for cDNA synthesis came from both the TCR alpha and TCR beta constant segments. Libraries were amplified in two PCR steps, with sample barcodes and sequencing adapters added in the second step. Sequencing of libraries was performed on Illumina HiSeq 2500 (2x100 bp) or NovaSeq (2x150 bp). In the source study's methods: Reads were demultiplexed and collapsed into UMI consensus sequences with MIGEC, and V(D)J alignment was performed with MiXCR. Clonotypes responding to the vaccine were identified with edgeR on replicate PBMC samples, with the criteria of FDR below 0.01 and a log2 fold change above 5 up to day 15. Bulk clonotypes were assigned CD4 or CD8 identity according to which sequenced CD4 or CD8 repertoire held them at higher abundance. The public reads were reanalyzed by TCRdb: fastp trimming at Q25, MiXCR alignment, in-frame beta chains only. Identical CDR3 protein sequences are pooled into one entry, listed with their most common genes and DNA. V and J calls and clone size were set by TCRdb, not the authors. The sample includes 300,000 or so distinct CDR3 sequences, with roughly 6.8% observed a single time. The top ten clonotypes cover 15% to 20% of the sample.

The intended sense of this specimen's treatment or condition label: live attenuated yellow fever vaccine strain. At every blood-draw timepoint, two biological replicates of bulk PBMCs were collected. A standard Ficoll-Paque protocol was used to isolate PBMCs from peripheral blood. TriZol was used to extract RNA from bulk PBMCs, CD4 and CD8 fractions, and dextramer-positive and dextramer-negative fractions. This TCR derives from a man aged 18 to 29 who received the YFV17D yellow fever vaccine. This chain joins TRBV6-2 or TRBV6-3 to TRBJ1-2; tentative D gene TRBD1, with 6 bases matching. Material: PBMCs, obtained about 41 days after the first yellow fever vaccination. The CDR3 region: CASSYSARGSGGYTF. The sequence in DNA is TGTGCCAGCAGTTACTCGGCCAGGGGATCCGGTGGCTACACCTTC.